The T cell receptor beta chain under discussion was sequenced for a study of T cell responses to AZD1222 COVID-19 vaccine. As concerns this clone: Its specificity is unknown.

The study's findings and limits: Donors skewed white British and female; clonal diversity was possibly underestimated. Repertoire sampling happened only post peak T cell response. Reportedly, nearly half of unique spike TCRs recognized epitopes outside B.1.351/B.1.1.7 mutations.

The CDR3 is 15 amino acids. The germline V gene encodes CDR1 SGDLS and CDR2 YYNGEE. Trimming stripped 6 bases from V and 6 bases from J, with 21 bases between. Here immunoSEQ multiplex PCR was the method, and the copy in TCRdb shows in-frame clones only, minus some. This sample has 150,000 or so clones; approximately 90% occur once, and the top ten carry 2.2%. V and J are TRBV9 and TRBJ1-2, with D possibly being TRBD1 (5 bases). The source material was peripheral blood, sampled on day 0 of AZD1222 vaccination. This clonotype originated in an adult in good health. The CDR3 protein is CASTQWGSNTNGYTF. CDR3 coding DNA: TGTGCCAGCACCCAATGGGGCAGTAACACCAATGGCTACACCTTC.